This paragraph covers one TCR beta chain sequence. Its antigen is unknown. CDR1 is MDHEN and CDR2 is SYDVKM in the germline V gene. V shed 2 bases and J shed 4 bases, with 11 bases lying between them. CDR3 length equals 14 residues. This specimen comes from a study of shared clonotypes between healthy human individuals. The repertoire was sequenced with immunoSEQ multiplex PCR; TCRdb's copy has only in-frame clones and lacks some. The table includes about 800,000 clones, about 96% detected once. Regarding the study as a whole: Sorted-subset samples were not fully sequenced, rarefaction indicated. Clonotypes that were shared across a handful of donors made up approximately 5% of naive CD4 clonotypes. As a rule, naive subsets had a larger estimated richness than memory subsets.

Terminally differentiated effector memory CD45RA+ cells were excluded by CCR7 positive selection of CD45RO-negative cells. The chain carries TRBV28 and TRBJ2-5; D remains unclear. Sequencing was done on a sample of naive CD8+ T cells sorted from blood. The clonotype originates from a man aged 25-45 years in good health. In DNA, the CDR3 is TGTGCCAGCAGTTTACCCCTGGAAGGAGAGACCCAGTACTTC. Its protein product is CASSLPLEGETQYF. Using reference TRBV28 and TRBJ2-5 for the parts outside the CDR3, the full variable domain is DVKVTQSSRYLVKRTGEKVFLECVQDMDHENMFWYRQDPGLGLRLIYFSYDVKMKEKGDIPEGYSVSREKKERFSLILESASTNQTSMYLCASSLPLEGETQYFGPGTRLLVL.